These 15 T cell receptor beta chains came from one sample sequenced in a study of T cells in Graves' hyperthyroidism and ophthalmopathy. The source material, RNA transcripts, was used to amplify TCR beta CDR3 regions. The study used the HTBI primer set for a first-round RT-PCR of the TCR CDR3. MiXCR, run by TCRdb on the multiplex PCR reads, gives a single entry per CDR3 protein. This sample has about 400,000 distinct CDR3 sequences; roughly 14% occur once, and the top ten carry approximately 7.5%. Source material: blood. All receptors derive from a woman aged 18 to 35 with Graves' hyperthyroidism.

This clonotype showed up many times. This chain connects TRBV12-3 or TRBV12-4 to TRBJ2-7, with a tentative D call TRBD1 (6 bases). V lost 6 bases to trimming and J lost 3 bases, with 18 bases between them. The CDR3 covers 15 residues. The CDR3 here is CASSRLMVRGYEQYF. The CDR3 nucleotides are TGTGCCAGCAGCCGGCTTATGGTCAGGGGCTACGAGCAGTACTTC.

J is TRBJ2-3 and V is TRBV7-9, with 9 bases aligning to TRBD1. The CDR3 length is 13 residues. The V gene end was trimmed by 5 bases and the J gene end by 6 bases; junction bases not matched to a gene: 3. Germline lookup yields CDR1 SEHNR and CDR2 FQNEAQ (reference sequence). CDR3 DNA sequence: TGTGCCAGCAGCGGACAGGGGAGGGATACGCAGTATTTT. Translation: CASSGQGRDTQYF.

The CDR3 is CSVAEETQYF. CDR3 nucleotides: TGCAGCGTTGCCGAAGAGACCCAGTACTTC. The V call is TRBV29-1, the J call TRBJ2-5; no reliable D call. The CDR3 consists of 10 residues. The V and J ends lost 4 bases and 3 bases respectively, with 3 bases between them. Germline V gene sequence: CDR1 SQVTM, CDR2 ANQGSEA.

This clonotype has ten or more counts. V usage is TRBV12-3 or TRBV12-4 and J usage is TRBJ2-7; unclear D gene. V was clipped by 11 bases and J by 1 base, with 12 bases between them. CDR3 size: 12 residues. The CDR3 bases are TGTGCCTCCAGGCGAGGTTCCTACGAGCAGTACTTC. Protein product: CASRRGSYEQYF.

This clonotype was counted at least ten times. V usage is TRBV28 and J usage is TRBJ2-3; the match to TRBD1 covers 7 bases. V shed 2 bases, J shed 4 bases, and the junction held 0 bases outside the gene matches. The CDR3 contains 13 residues. The germline V gene has CDR1 MDHEN and CDR2 SYDVKM. CDR3 in DNA: TGTGCCAGCAGTTTAACAGGGGCAGATACGCAGTATTTT. Translating gives CASSLTGADTQYF.

Ten or more counts support this clonotype. This chain uses TRBV6-1 with TRBJ1-4; possibly TRBD1 for D (6 bases). The CDR3 consists of 18 residues. V gave up 5 bases and J gave up 0 bases, with 19 bases separating them. Germline-derived CDR1 and CDR2 are MNHNS and SASEGT. CDR3 sequence: CASSRGQSPGATNEKLFF. The CDR3 coding sequence is TGTGCCAGCAGTCGGGGGCAATCTCCTGGGGCAACTAATGAAAAACTGTTTTTT.

This clonotype has ten or more counts. The genes are TRBV5-1 and TRBJ2-7; 13 bases line up with TRBD2. Trimming at V came to 4 bases and at J to 5 bases, leaving 6 bases not matched to a gene. This CDR3 is built from 15 residues. Germline V lookup: CDR1 SGHRS, CDR2 YFSETQ. The CDR3 region has the DNA TGCGCCAGCAGCCTCGGACTAGCGGGAGTCAACGAGCAGTACTTC. This codes for CASSLGLAGVNEQYF.

This clonotype was seen only once. J is TRBJ1-1 and V is TRBV9; a weak D match, TRBD1 (5 bases). This CDR3 contains 13 residues. CDR1 SGDLS and CDR2 YYNGEE come from the germline V gene. Trimming stripped 3 bases from V and 4 bases from J, with 10 bases between. The CDR3 DNA reads TGTGCCAGCAGCGGGGGGTTCGGCACTGAAGCTTTCTTT. Protein: CASSGGFGTEAFF.

This clonotype has at least ten counts. The chain links TRBV2 to TRBJ1-2, with 8 nucleotides matching TRBD1. This CDR3 comprises 13 residues. The V segment lost 3 bases and the J segment 5 bases; nucleotides outside the gene matches: 2. The germline V gene encodes CDR1 SNHLY and CDR2 FYNNEI. CDR3 amino acids: CASSDQGAYGYTF. The DNA for the CDR3 is TGTGCCAGCAGTGATCAGGGGGCATATGGCTACACCTTC. Full variable domain (missing parts from reference TRBV2 and TRBJ1-2): EPEVTQTPSHQVTQMGQEVILRCVPISNHLYFYWYRQILGQKVEFLVSFYNNEISEKSEIFDDQFSVERPDGSNFTLKIRSTKLEDSAMYFCASSDQGAYGYTFGSGTRLTVV.

This clonotype was seen repeatedly, ten times or more. The V and J genes are TRBV18 and TRBJ2-1; 9 bases are shared with TRBD1. The CDR3 totals 14 residues. V lost 3 bases to trimming and J lost 8 bases; unmatched junction nucleotides: 5. The germline gives CDR1 KGHSH, CDR2 LQKENI. The CDR3 loop is CASSPGQGIHEQFF. CDR3 sequence (DNA): TGTGCCAGCTCACCGGGACAGGGTATCCATGAGCAGTTCTTC.

Ten or more counts support this clonotype. The chain recombines TRBV12-5 with TRBJ1-3, with D perhaps matching TRBD1 (6 bases). Trimming left V 3 bases short and J 4 bases short, with 7 bases between. The CDR3 runs 13 residues. Germline V gene lookup returns CDR1 LGHNT and CDR2 FRNRAP. In DNA form, the CDR3 reads TGTGCTAGTGGTTTAGGACAGGGAAACACCATATATTTT. Amino acids: CASGLGQGNTIYF.

This clonotype has a count of ten or more. The chain uses TRBV4-2 and TRBJ2-7, with a weak D call TRBD1 (6 bases). CDR1 and CDR2 from the germline V gene are LGHNA and YNFKEQ. Trimming left V 3 bases short and J 1 base short, with 22 bases between. The CDR3 totals 18 residues. The CDR3 loop reads CASSHRSRGVRGSYEQYF. The CDR3 DNA reads as TGTGCCAGCAGCCACCGTTCCCGGGGAGTAAGGGGGTCCTACGAGCAGTACTTC.

This clonotype turned up a few times. The rearrangement links TRBV19 to TRBJ1-6; no firm D call. With 6 bases removed from V and 3 bases from J, the gap between germline ends came to 3 bases. Germline V gene sequence: CDR1 LNHDA, CDR2 SQIVND (reference sequence). CDR3 length: 12 amino acids. CDR3 in DNA: TGTGCCAGTAGAATCTATAATTCACCCCTCCACTTT. It encodes CASRIYNSPLHF.

The rearrangement joins TRBV12-3 or TRBV12-4 to TRBJ1-4, with 8 bases matching TRBD1. The CDR3 covers 13 residues. Germline trimming cut 10 bases from V and 8 bases from J; bases unmatched to any gene: 9. The CDR3 sequence: CATRDRRVEKLFF. The CDR3 nucleotides are TGTGCCACTCGGGACAGGCGTGTCGAAAAACTGTTTTTT.

This clonotype has a handful of counts. The V call is TRBV9, the J call TRBJ2-3, with 9 bases aligning to TRBD2. CDR3 size: 15 residues. CDR1 is SGDLS and CDR2 is YYNGEE in the germline V gene. J lost 4 bases, V lost 1 base, and 4 bases had no gene match. CDR3 region: CASSVLAGPPDTQYF. CDR3 DNA: TGTGCCAGCAGCGTACTAGCGGGGCCCCCAGATACGCAGTATTTT.